The rows below give T cell receptor beta chains drawn from one sample of a study of shared clonotypes between healthy human individuals. The repertoire was sequenced with immunoSEQ multiplex PCR; TCRdb's copy has only in-frame clones and lacks some. Of 300,000 to 400,000 clones detected, around 87% appear once; the ten largest clones hold roughly 15%. What was sequenced was memory CD8+ T cells sorted from blood. The receptors come from a man younger than 35 in good health. Both conserved end residues are part of each CDR3. D genes are given only for firm matches. Size is stated for part of the rows, as once, few or many counts, or as a class when the clone is expanded.

d_gene,abundance,j_gene,v_gene,CDR3aa,CDR3nt
.,once,TRBJ1-6,TRBV5-6,CASRTENSPLHF,TGTGCCAGCAGGACAGAGAATTCACCCCTCCACTTT
.,.,TRBJ1-1,TRBV15,CATSQGPSFEAFF,TGTGCCACCTCGCAGGGGCCCAGCTTTGAAGCTTTCTTT
.,.,TRBJ1-4,TRBV28,CASTLSGQTNEKLFF,TGTGCCAGCACCCTATCGGGGCAGACTAATGAAAAACTGTTTTTT
.,.,TRBJ2-3,TRBV25-1,CASSESTTQYF,TGTGCCAGCAGTGAAAGTACGACGCAGTATTTT
.,.,TRBJ2-5,TRBV27,CASSPYSRGETQYF,TGTGCCAGCAGTCCTTACTCACGGGGGGAGACCCAGTACTTC
.,.,TRBJ2-1,TRBV6-5,CASSYPFKSYNEQFF,TGTGCCAGCAGTTACCCCTTTAAATCCTACAATGAGCAGTTCTTC
TRBD1,.,TRBJ1-6,TRBV2,CASSEDRQGRYNSPLHF,TGTGCCAGCAGTGAGGACAGACAGGGGCGCTATAATTCACCCCTCCACTTT
.,.,TRBJ2-5,TRBV11-2,CASSLSGESKETQYF,TGTGCCAGCAGCTTAAGCGGCGAAAGTAAAGAGACCCAGTACTTC
.,.,TRBJ2-6,TRBV27,CASSLRSGANVLTF,TGTGCCAGCAGTTTGCGCTCTGGGGCCAACGTCCTGACTTTC
.,.,TRBJ2-2,TRBV4-1,CASSQRGSITGELFF,TGCGCCAGCAGCCAAAGGGGGAGTATTACCGGGGAGCTGTTTTTT
.,once,TRBJ2-7,TRBV4-3,CASSPRQFSSYEQYF,TGCGCCAGCAGCCCTAGACAGTTCAGCTCCTACGAGCAGTACTTC
TRBD1,.,TRBJ2-1,TRBV7-9,CASSYWTGGFDNEQFF,TGTGCCAGCAGCTACTGGACAGGGGGGTTCGACAATGAGCAGTTCTTC
.,.,TRBJ1-2,TRBV29-1,CSVARDDGYTF,TGCAGCGTTGCCAGGGACGATGGCTACACCTTC
TRBD1,few,TRBJ2-5,TRBV27,CASSLLPGTGLEETQYF,TGTGCCAGCAGTTTATTACCCGGGACAGGATTAGAAGAGACCCAGTACTTC
TRBD1,.,TRBJ1-1,TRBV27,CASSSRQGPTEAFF,TGTGCCAGCAGCTCCCGACAGGGCCCCACTGAAGCTTTCTTT
.,.,TRBJ1-5,TRBV2,CASSVVFWNQPQHF,TGTGCCAGCAGTGTAGTCTTTTGGAATCAGCCCCAGCATTTT
TRBD1,.,TRBJ1-2,TRBV4-1,CASSQRQGRYGYTF,TGCGCCAGCAGCCAGAGACAGGGCCGCTATGGCTACACCTTC
.,many,TRBJ2-3,TRBV12-5,CASGLGVRGPSTDTQYF,TGTGCTAGTGGTTTGGGTGTTCGGGGGCCTAGCACAGATACGCAGTATTTT
TRBD1,.,TRBJ2-3,TRBV27,CASSWGTDYATDTQYF,TGTGCCAGCAGTTGGGGGACAGACTATGCCACAGATACGCAGTATTTT
.,.,TRBJ2-5,TRBV6-5,CASSYGAQWETQYF,TGTGCCAGCAGTTACGGGGCCCAATGGGAGACCCAGTACTTC
.,.,TRBJ2-3,TRBV5-6,CASSLLMGELDTQYF,TGTGCCAGCAGCTTGCTAATGGGAGAATTAGATACGCAGTATTTT
.,.,TRBJ2-2,TRBV29-1,CSVGGTGKLFF,TGCAGCGTTGGTGGGACCGGGAAGCTGTTTTTT
TRBD1,.,TRBJ1-2,TRBV5-1,CASRRTGEVVNYGYTF,TGCGCCAGCAGAAGGACAGGGGAGGTGGTTAACTATGGCTACACCTTC
.,.,TRBJ2-3,TRBV5-1,CASSWSAGGTDTQYF,TGCGCCAGCAGCTGGAGTGCAGGGGGCACAGATACGCAGTATTTT
TRBD1,.,TRBJ2-7,TRBV6-6,CASSYGRRGSYEQYF,TGTGCCAGCAGTTACGGGCGCAGGGGGTCCTACGAGCAGTACTTC
.,.,TRBJ2-3,TRBV7-3,CASSLSGADTQYF,TGTGCCAGCAGCTTATCCGGCGCAGATACGCAGTATTTT
.,.,TRBJ1-1,TRBV11-2,CASSSLETEAFF,TGTGCCAGCAGTTCACTGGAGACTGAAGCTTTCTTT